These 13 T cell receptor beta chains share one sample of origin, sequenced in a study of chemoradiotherapy in HPV16-positive cancers. Method: immunoSEQ multiplex PCR; TCRdb's copy keeps in-frame clones and lacks some. The sample lists more than 10,000 clones, about 88% occurring once. This sample comprised blood, obtained from a patient who underwent chemoradiotherapy. These receptors all stem from a human donor with HPV-associated anogenital cancer.

This chain links TRBV19 with TRBJ2-3; D is possibly TRBD1 or TRBD2 (5 bases each). CDR3 length: 15 residues. Germline CDR1 and CDR2: LNHDA and SQIVND (reference sequence). Trimming took off 4 bases at V and 0 bases at J, with 11 bases between the two ends. The CDR3 loop reads CASSRGRQSTDTQYF. For the CDR3, the DNA is TGTGCCAGTAGTAGGGGACGCCAGAGCACAGATACGCAGTATTTT.

The gene calls are TRBV6-1 and TRBJ2-1; the D is unclear. The germline CDR1 and CDR2 sequences are MNHNS and SASEGT. This CDR3 is built from 13 residues. The V end lost 6 bases, the J end lost 5 bases, and 11 bases lay between the germline ends. CDR3 loop: CASRQNTHNEQFF. The CDR3 coding sequence is TGTGCCAGCAGACAGAACACACACAATGAGCAGTTCTTC.

The chain links TRBV6-1 to TRBJ2-7, with a possible D match to TRBD2 (6 bases). The CDR3 runs 14 residues. The V gene lost 7 bases and the J gene lost 1 base, with 14 bases spanning the gap. The germline gives CDR1 MNHNS, CDR2 SASEGT. This chain's CDR3 is CASNPGSISYEQYF. The CDR3, as DNA: TGTGCCAGCAATCCCGGGAGTATATCCTACGAGCAGTACTTC.

The CDR3 bases are TGTGCCACCAGCAGGGGGGACAGCGCCGTCTCTGGGGCCAACGTCCTGACTTTC. It yields the protein CATSRGDSAVSGANVLTF. The chain employs TRBV15 and TRBJ2-6, with 7 bases matching TRBD1. Trimming removed 3 bases from V and 0 bases from J; junction bases left unmatched: 8. The CDR3 is 18 amino acids. CDR1 LNHNV and CDR2 YYDKDF come from the germline V gene (reference sequence).

The rearrangement joins TRBV5-1 to TRBJ2-1; D remains unclear. Germline V gene lookup returns CDR1 SGHRS and CDR2 YFSETQ. The CDR3 consists of 15 residues. The germline V and J ends were trimmed by 0 bases and 2 bases, with 9 bases remaining between them. CDR3 sequence reads: CASSLGSLTYNEQFF. In DNA form, the CDR3 reads TGCGCCAGCAGCTTGGGGTCTCTCACCTACAATGAGCAGTTCTTC.

The chain recombines TRBV6-6 with TRBJ1-1; maybe TRBD1 (6 bases). Germline lookup yields CDR1 MNHNY and CDR2 SVGAGI (reference sequence). This CDR3 has 12 amino acids. V lost 6 bases to trimming and J lost 5 bases, with 10 bases between them. This chain's CDR3 is CASRTGSTEAFF. CDR3 nucleotide sequence: TGTGCCAGCAGAACAGGGAGTACTGAAGCTTTCTTT.

For this clone: One junction end disagrees with the germline gene, perhaps due to a read error. This sequence joins TRBV10-3 and TRBJ2-7; D gene ambiguous. CDR3 length: 13 residues. In germline, CDR1 is ENHRY, CDR2 SYGVKD. The CDR3, as DNA: TGTGCCAGCAGTTACGGAGACCTCTACGAGCAGTACTTC. As protein: CASSYGDLYEQYF.

The chain carries TRBV4-3 and TRBJ1-6; D remains ambiguous. Germline CDR1 reads LGHNA; CDR2 reads YSLEER. The CDR3 spans 19 residues. V lost 0 bases and J 3 bases, leaving 18 bases between the germline ends. CDR3 loop: CASSQDPLTQLRYNSPLHF. CDR3 sequence (DNA): TGCGCCAGCAGCCAAGATCCATTAACACAGCTACGCTATAATTCACCCCTCCACTTT.

This chain connects TRBV9 to TRBJ2-1, with no clear D. V was cut by 4 bases and J by 5 bases, with 16 bases left in between. There are 15 residues in the CDR3. CDR1 SGDLS and CDR2 YYNGEE come from the germline V gene. CDR3 sequence reads: CASSPGLNPNNEQFF. The CDR3 bases are TGTGCCAGCAGCCCCGGCCTCAACCCGAACAATGAGCAGTTCTTC.

This chain connects TRBV6-5 to TRBJ2-6, with a tentative D call TRBD1 (5 bases). The CDR3 loop spans 15 amino acids. CDR1 MNHEY and CDR2 SVGAGI come from the germline V gene. The V end lost 6 bases, the J end lost 0 bases, and 9 bases lay between the germline ends. The CDR3 here is CASRAGLSGANVLTF. Here the CDR3 DNA reads TGTGCCAGCAGGGCAGGGCTCTCTGGGGCCAACGTCCTGACTTTC.

This chain links TRBV28 with TRBJ1-1; unclear D gene. This CDR3 is 15 amino acids long. Trimming shortened V by 5 bases and J by 2 bases, and 15 bases separated the two germline ends. CDR1 is MDHEN and CDR2 is SYDVKM in the germline V gene. CDR3: CASSPLRAQNTEAFF. Written as DNA, the CDR3 is TGTGCCAGCAGTCCCCTCCGGGCCCAAAACACTGAAGCTTTCTTT.

The chain links TRBV19 to TRBJ1-1, with 7 bases fitting TRBD1. V trimming: 7 bases; J trimming: 7 bases; junction bases outside the gene matches: 12. The CDR3 is made up of 14 amino acids. Germline values: CDR1 LNHDA, CDR2 SQIVND (reference sequence). The CDR3 spells CASTPRRGRGEAFF. The DNA for the CDR3 is TGTGCCAGTACCCCCCGAAGGGGGCGAGGTGAAGCTTTCTTT.

V is TRBV11-2 and J is TRBJ1-1; 9 nucleotides line up with TRBD1. This CDR3 region has 15 residues. Per the germline V gene, CDR1 is SGHAT and CDR2 is FQNNGV. With 4 bases clipped from V and 5 bases from J, the junction kept 8 bases outside the gene matches. Here the CDR3 DNA reads TGTGCCAGCAGCTACATGACAGGGGGAAGGACTGAAGCTTTCTTT. This encodes CASSYMTGGRTEAFF.